The 20 T cell receptor beta chains below all came from one sample that was sequenced in a study of early T cells in non-severe SARS-CoV-2 infection. From the 5' RACE reads, TCRdb called clonotypes with MiXCR, one entry per CDR3 protein. The table records around 26,000 distinct CDR3 sequences, 4.4% of them present only once. Sequenced input: whole blood. The receptors originated from an adult who was a healthcare worker with PCR-confirmed SARS-CoV-2 infection or an uninfected control (not recorded which).

This clonotype was picked up many times. The chain couples TRBV20-1 to TRBJ1-5; D possibly corresponds to TRBD1 (6 bases). Looked up from germline, CDR1 is DFQATT and CDR2 is SNEGSKA (reference sequence). The CDR3 consists of 16 residues. V was shortened by 5 bases and J by 0 bases, with 17 bases between the two germline ends. The CDR3 loop is CSAPGTLRYSNQPQHF. The CDR3 nucleotides are TGCAGTGCTCCAGGGACATTACGCTATAGCAATCAGCCCCAGCATTTT.

This clonotype was recorded at least ten times. The chain joins TRBV24-1 to TRBJ1-2; a weak D match, TRBD1 (5 bases). V lost 6 bases and J 5 bases, leaving 18 bases between the germline ends. CDR1 is KGHDR and CDR2 is SFDVKD in the germline V gene. The CDR3 extends over 15 amino acids. The CDR3 spells CATSSGDDRGYGYTF. The CDR3 region has the DNA TGTGCCACCAGTAGCGGGGACGACCGTGGGTATGGCTACACCTTC.

The chain has TRBV3-2 and TRBJ1-1; the table assigns TRBD1, which was not confirmed against the DNA. TRBV3-2 is recorded as a pseudogene. CDR3 length equals 14 residues. CDR3 in amino acids: CASSLRQENTEAFF. As DNA, the CDR3 is TGTGCCAGCAGCCTAAGACAGGAGAACACTGAAGCTTTCTTT.

This clonotype came up many times. This chain connects TRBV6-4 to TRBJ1-1, with D hard to call. The CDR3 is made up of 18 amino acids. Trimming removed 2 bases from V and 0 bases from J, with 19 bases in between. The V gene's germline CDR1 is MRHNA and CDR2 SNTAGT. The CDR3 sequence: CASSDQVPKTNMNTEAFF. The CDR3 nucleotides are TGTGCCAGCAGTGACCAAGTACCTAAGACAAACATGAACACTGAAGCTTTCTTT.

At least ten counts were recorded for this clonotype. The chain has TRBV10-3 and TRBJ2-5; D is ambiguous. The V and J ends lost 6 bases and 3 bases respectively, with 8 bases between them. Looked up from germline, CDR1 is ENHRY and CDR2 is SYGVKD. There are 12 residues in the CDR3. CDR3 sequence reads: CAISRTKETQYF. In DNA form, the CDR3 reads TGTGCCATCAGCAGGACCAAAGAGACCCAGTACTTC.

At least ten counts were recorded for this clonotype. V usage is TRBV2 and J usage is TRBJ1-4; D gene unclear. The V gene lost 5 bases and the J gene lost 0 bases, with 7 bases spanning the gap. Germline lookup yields CDR1 SNHLY and CDR2 FYNNEI. The length of the CDR3 is 14 residues. CDR3 residues: CASSSLATNEKLFF. The CDR3 DNA is TGTGCCAGCAGTTCTCTCGCAACTAATGAAAAACTGTTTTTT.

This clonotype was counted many times. The chain is built from TRBV27 and TRBJ2-5, with TRBD2 matching over 7 bases. V shed 0 bases, J shed 7 bases, and the junction held 8 bases outside the gene matches. The CDR3 covers 15 residues. CDR1 is MNHEY, CDR2 SMNVEV, per germline (reference sequence). The CDR3: CASSLSGRGEGTQYF. The CDR3, as DNA: TGTGCCAGCAGTTTATCGGGGAGAGGGGAGGGGACCCAGTACTTC.

This clonotype has at least ten counts. The rearrangement links TRBV2 to TRBJ2-6; D not certain. Germline V gene sequence: CDR1 SNHLY, CDR2 FYNNEI. The length of the CDR3 is 16 residues. V lost 3 bases to trimming and J lost 0 bases, with 9 bases between them. The CDR3 sequence is CASSDNWSSGANVLTF. CDR3 in DNA: TGTGCCAGCAGTGATAACTGGAGCTCTGGGGCCAACGTCCTGACTTTC.

This clonotype was seen repeatedly, ten times or more. The V call is TRBV29-1, the J call TRBJ2-3; 8 nucleotides match TRBD1. The germline V gene has CDR1 SQVTM and CDR2 ANQGSEA. With V trimmed by 4 bases and J by 0 bases, 9 bases remained unmatched. The CDR3 spans 16 residues. CDR3 sequence (DNA): TGCAGCGTTGTAGGAGACAGGGGAAAAAGCACAGATACGCAGTATTTT. It translates to CSVVGDRGKSTDTQYF.

This clonotype was seen more than once but under ten times. This chain uses TRBV7-2 with TRBJ2-5, with no clear D. V was clipped by 1 base and J by 5 bases, with 8 bases between them. CDR3 length: 13 amino acids. In germline, CDR1 is SGHTA, CDR2 FQGNSA. The CDR3 DNA sequence: TGTGCCAGCAGCTTAGAAGTTCTGGAGACCCAGTACTTC. This codes for CASSLEVLETQYF. Full variable domain (remainder filled in from reference TRBV7-2 and TRBJ2-5): GAGVSQSPSNKVTEKGKDVELRCDPISGHTALYWYRQSLGQGLEFLIYFQGNSAPDKSGLPSDRFSAERTGGSVSTLTIQRTQQEDSAVYLCASSLEVLETQYFGPGTRLLVL.

In this sample, this clonotype turned up many times. The chain carries TRBV18 and TRBJ1-4; D is unresolved. This CDR3 has 12 amino acids. Germline loops: CDR1 KGHSH, CDR2 LQKENI. V lost 2 bases to trimming and J lost 9 bases, with 7 bases between them. The DNA for the CDR3 is TGTGCCAGCTCACCATCAGCCCAAAAACTGTTTTTT. Encoded protein: CASSPSAQKLFF.

This clonotype came up many times. This chain uses TRBV24-1 with TRBJ2-2; D gene unclear. This CDR3 comprises 15 residues. Trimming removed 9 bases from V and 3 bases from J, with 16 bases in between. The germline V gene encodes CDR1 KGHDR and CDR2 SFDVKD. CDR3 region: CATAEAGRDTGELFF. In DNA form, the CDR3 reads TGTGCCACCGCGGAAGCAGGAAGGGACACCGGGGAGCTGTTTTTT.

In its sample, this clonotype was seen a few times. At one end, the junction sequence differs from germline, possibly due to a read error. This rearrangement joins TRBV7-7 to TRBJ2-3; 11 nucleotides line up with TRBD2. Germline CDR1 and CDR2: SSHAT and FNYEAQ (reference sequence). The CDR3 length is 15 residues. The CDR3 protein is CASSPLAGGTDTQYF. The DNA of the CDR3 is TGTGCTAGCAGCCCACTAGCGGGAGGCACAGATACGCAGTATTTT. Full variable domain (rest looked up from reference TRBV7-7 and TRBJ2-3): GAGVSQSPRYKVTKRGQDVTLRCDPISSHATLYWYQQALGQGPEFLTYFNYEAQPDKSGLPSDRFSAERPEGSISTLTIQRTEQRDSAMYRCASSPLAGGTDTQYFGPGTRLTVL.

In this sample, this clonotype turned up many times. The chain combines TRBV28 with TRBJ2-1; 10 bases match TRBD2. CDR1 is MDHEN, CDR2 SYDVKM, per germline. The CDR3 contains 16 residues. V gave up 6 bases and J gave up 2 bases; unmatched junction bases: 7. CDR3 amino acids: CASSPSGRGTYNEQFF. The DNA of the CDR3 is TGTGCCAGCAGCCCTAGCGGGAGAGGGACCTACAATGAGCAGTTCTTC.

This clonotype was found many times. The CDR3 here is CASSLWGASGQPQHF. CDR3 bases: TGTGCCAGCAGTTTATGGGGGGCGAGTGGTCAGCCCCAGCATTTT. This chain links TRBV27 with TRBJ1-5, with a weak D call TRBD1 (6 bases). Trimming pared 1 base from V and 6 bases from J, leaving 13 bases between. The CDR3 is 15 amino acids. Per the germline V gene, CDR1 is MNHEY and CDR2 is SMNVEV (reference sequence).

This clonotype was observed at least ten times. The chain carries TRBV7-9 and TRBJ2-3; TRBD1 aligns across 7 bases. Unmatched junction bases numbered 11, after V lost 11 bases and J lost 3 bases. The CDR3 runs 14 residues. The germline CDR1 and CDR2 sequences are SEHNR and FQNEAQ (reference sequence). The CDR3 nucleotides are TGTGCCGACGGCCCGGGACAGCTTACAGATACGCAGTATTTT. Protein: CADGPGQLTDTQYF. Looking up the rest from reference TRBV7-9 and TRBJ2-3 gives the full variable domain: DTGVSQNPRHKITKRGQNVTFRCDPISEHNRLYWYRQTLGQGPEFLTYFQNEAQLEKSRLLSDRFSAERPKGSFSTLEIQRTEQGDSAMYLCADGPGQLTDTQYFGPGTRLTVL.

As regards this clonotype: This sequence may be a read error, since a much larger clone differs from it by one base. The chain links TRBV7-3 to TRBJ2-2; 8 positions agree with TRBD1. V was pared by 4 bases and J by 4 bases, with 8 bases of the junction left unmatched. The CDR3 consists of 16 residues. Germline V gives CDR1 SGHTA, CDR2 FQGTGA. The CDR3 bases are TGTGCCAGCAGCTCACCGAGACAGGGGACCACCGGGGAGCTGTTTTTT. This codes for CASSSPRQGTTGELFF.

For this clonotype: A much larger clone lies one base from this, so it may be a read error. The chain recombines TRBV15 with TRBJ2-1; 10 bases fit TRBD2. Germline V gene data show CDR1 as LNHNV and CDR2 as YYDKDF (reference sequence). J gave up 9 bases and V 8 bases, and 16 bases lay outside the gene matches. The CDR3 is 16 residues long. CDR3 DNA sequence: TGTGCCACCGGCCCGGGGGGGCTAGCGGGAGTCGGTGAGCAGTTCTTC. It yields the protein CATGPGGLAGVGEQFF.

This clonotype was seen ten or more times. The CDR3 nucleotides are TGTGCCAGCAGCTTTTCACGGGGGGTTGAGCAGTTCTTC. This encodes CASSFSRGVEQFF. The rearrangement uses TRBV7-9 and TRBJ2-1; 7 nucleotides match TRBD2. The CDR3 consists of 13 residues. Trimming at V came to 3 bases and at J to 9 bases, leaving 5 bases not matched to a gene. Germline lookup yields CDR1 SEHNR and CDR2 FQNEAQ (reference sequence).

This clonotype came up many times. The chain couples TRBV27 to TRBJ1-2; 9 bases align to TRBD1. The CDR3 spans 17 residues. J gave up 6 bases and V 5 bases, and 16 bases lay outside the gene matches. Germline assignment: CDR1 MNHEY and CDR2 SMNVEV (reference sequence). The CDR3 spells CASSPSSIGDRENGYTF. The CDR3 bases are TGTGCCAGCAGTCCATCATCGATCGGGGACAGGGAGAATGGCTACACCTTC.